This passage covers 30 T cell receptor beta chains from one sample sequenced in a study of cytomegalovirus exposure and HLA in healthy donors. The PCR contained 60 Vbeta and 13 Jbeta primers. Here immunoSEQ multiplex PCR was the method, and the copy in TCRdb shows in-frame clones only, minus some. The table records around 140,000 clones, approximately 80% of them present only once. The sample taken for sequencing was PBMCs. All receptors derive from a woman aged 18 to 35 in good health and CMV-seronegative.

CDR3 region: CASRSGQNTEAFF. The CDR3 nucleotides read TGCGCCAGCAGGTCGGGACAAAACACTGAAGCTTTCTTT. V usage is TRBV5-1 and J usage is TRBJ1-1, with TRBD1 as a possible D gene (6 bases). Germline assignment: CDR1 SGHRS and CDR2 YFSETQ. This CDR3 spans 13 amino acids. Trimming left V 5 bases short and J 2 bases short, with 10 bases between.

J is TRBJ1-2 and V is TRBV7-8; 8 bases fit TRBD1. V lost 2 bases, J lost 6 bases, and 5 bases stayed unmatched. Germline V CDR1 and CDR2: SGHVS, FQNEAQ. This CDR3 has 14 amino acids. The CDR3 coding sequence is TGTGCCAGCAGCTTATACGGACAGGGCCATGGCTACACCTTC. Amino acid sequence: CASSLYGQGHGYTF. Combining the CDR3 with reference TRBV7-8 and TRBJ1-2 gives the whole variable domain GAGVSQSPRYKVAKRGQDVALRCDPISGHVSLFWYQQALGQGPEFLTYFQNEAQLDKSGLPSDRFFAERPEGSVSTLKIQRTQQEDSAVYLCASSLYGQGHGYTFGSGTRLTVV.

The sample holds a few counts of this clone. This chain connects TRBV5-1 to TRBJ2-1, with a tentative D call TRBD2 (6 bases). Between the trimmed V and J ends, which lost 0 bases and 8 bases, there was a span of 12 bases. The CDR3 length is 14 residues. Germline loops: CDR1 SGHRS, CDR2 YFSETQ. The CDR3 protein is CASSLDTGVDEQFF. The DNA for the CDR3 is TGCGCCAGCAGCTTGGATACGGGAGTCGATGAGCAGTTCTTC.

This chain uses TRBV5-5 with TRBJ1-1; the D gene is possibly TRBD1 (6 bases). The CDR3 loop spans 13 amino acids. V lost 4 bases, J lost 1 base, and 8 bases lay in between. Germline loops: CDR1 SGHKS, CDR2 YYEKEE (reference sequence). The CDR3 DNA is TGTGCCAGCAGCCCGGGACAGAACACTGAAGCTTTCTTT. Its protein product is CASSPGQNTEAFF.

This chain links TRBV14 with TRBJ2-7, with D unresolved. The CDR3 runs 15 residues. Looked up from germline, CDR1 is SGHDN and CDR2 is FVKESK. The V and J ends lost 4 bases and 3 bases respectively, with 16 bases between them. Here the CDR3 reads CASSPNWAKVYEQYF. The CDR3 bases are TGTGCCAGCAGCCCCAATTGGGCAAAAGTCTACGAGCAGTACTTC.

This clone has a handful of counts. The V and J genes are TRBV5-6 and TRBJ2-1; no reliable D call. Trimming removed 0 bases from V and 9 bases from J, with 10 bases in between. The CDR3 contains 13 residues. Germline V gives CDR1 SGHDT, CDR2 YYEEEE. DNA for the CDR3: TGTGCCAGCAGCTTGGGATCCGGGTTTGAGCAGTTCTTC. Translated: CASSLGSGFEQFF. The full variable domain, completed using reference TRBV5-6 and TRBJ2-1, is DAGVTQSPTHLIKTRGQQVTLRCSPKSGHDTVSWYQQALGQGPQFIFQYYEEEERQRGNFPDRFSGHQFPNYSSELNVNALLLGDSALYLCASSLGSGFEQFFGPGTRLTVL.

For the CDR3, the DNA is TGCAGCGTTGAAGCGGGGGTGAGGCGGATACAGTTCTTC. It yields the protein CSVEAGVRRIQFF. The chain carries TRBV29-1 and TRBJ2-1; D perhaps matches TRBD2 (6 bases). The V end was cut by 1 base, the J end by 13 bases, with 17 bases between. Germline V gene lookup returns CDR1 SQVTM and CDR2 ANQGSEA. This CDR3 comprises 13 residues.

The V gene is TRBV5-4, the J gene TRBJ1-1; the match to TRBD1 covers 9 bases. The CDR3 sequence is 18 residues long. CDR1 is SGHNT and CDR2 is YYREEE in the germline V gene (reference sequence). V was clipped by 4 bases and J by 3 bases; unmatched bases: 16. The CDR3 loop reads CASSDLGQGNQRYTEAFF. DNA of the CDR3: TGTGCCAGCAGCGACCTGGGACAGGGAAATCAAAGGTACACTGAAGCTTTCTTT.

The chain combines TRBV12-5 with TRBJ2-5; D not certain. V gave up 7 bases and J gave up 6 bases, with 9 bases separating them. The CDR3 extends over 11 amino acids. In germline, CDR1 is LGHNT, CDR2 FRNRAP. The CDR3 loop reads CASAGDKTQYF. For the CDR3, the DNA is TGTGCTAGTGCCGGTGACAAGACCCAGTACTTC.

This rearrangement joins TRBV20-1 to TRBJ1-2, with D tentatively TRBD1 (6 bases). Germline V gene sequence: CDR1 DFQATT, CDR2 SNEGSKA (reference sequence). This CDR3 region has 11 residues. CDR3 DNA: TGCAGCCACCAGGCAGGGGATGGCTACACCTTC. Translation: CSHQAGDGYTF.

The rearrangement joins TRBV5-4 to TRBJ1-4, with a weak D call TRBD1 (5 bases). The ends were cut back, 1 base at V and 8 bases at J, with 12 bases in the middle. Germline lookup yields CDR1 SGHNT and CDR2 YYREEE (reference sequence). The CDR3 extends over 14 amino acids. The DNA for the CDR3 is TGTGCCAGCAGCTTGCCGGGGGAGAGGGAAAAACTGTTTTTT. Its translation: CASSLPGEREKLFF.

The chain combines TRBV7-9 with TRBJ2-1, with 7 nucleotides matching TRBD2. CDR3 length equals 16 residues. The trim removed 2 bases at V and 3 bases at J, leaving 7 bases unmatched. Per germline, CDR1 SEHNR and CDR2 FQNEAQ (reference sequence). The CDR3 region is CASSLKAGAVYNEQFF. Written as DNA, the CDR3 is TGTGCCAGCAGCTTAAAGGCGGGAGCGGTCTACAATGAGCAGTTCTTC.

The chain links TRBV4-2 to TRBJ2-5; 9 bases agree with TRBD2. Germline values: CDR1 LGHNA, CDR2 YNFKEQ. The CDR3 consists of 16 residues. Trimming removed 1 base from V and 3 bases from J; junction bases left unmatched: 6. The CDR3 reads CASSQGLAGLKETQYF. CDR3 bases: TGTGCCAGCAGCCAAGGTCTAGCGGGACTCAAAGAGACCCAGTACTTC.

CDR3 loop: CASSIETPNSYNEQFF. CDR3 in DNA: TGTGCCAGCAGTATCGAGACTCCTAACTCCTACAATGAGCAGTTCTTC. The chain has TRBV27 and TRBJ2-1; D is unclear. This CDR3 spans 16 amino acids. CDR1 is MNHEY, CDR2 SMNVEV, per germline (reference sequence). V dropped 5 bases and J dropped 0 bases, with 14 bases sitting between them.

V and J are TRBV4-1 and TRBJ1-2; D is unclear. This CDR3 comprises 17 residues. V gave up 5 bases and J gave up 2 bases, with 21 bases separating them. In germline, CDR1 is MGHRA, CDR2 YSYEKL. The CDR3 protein is CASSNPGSRGGNYGYTF. CDR3 sequence (DNA): TGCGCCAGCAGCAATCCCGGGAGTCGTGGTGGAAACTATGGCTACACCTTC.

The chain couples TRBV10-3 to TRBJ1-2; TRBD1 agrees at 8 bases. The CDR3 loop spans 16 amino acids. The V and J ends lost 3 bases and 6 bases, in that order; junction bases with no gene match: 12. Germline assignment: CDR1 ENHRY and CDR2 SYGVKD. The CDR3: CAISDRSGTGGNGYTF. CDR3 DNA: TGTGCCATCAGTGACAGATCAGGAACAGGGGGAAATGGCTACACCTTC.

The chain uses TRBV30 and TRBJ1-1; D remains unclear. Between the trimmed V and J ends, which lost 2 bases and 5 bases, there was a span of 15 bases. CDR3 length: 14 amino acids. The V gene's germline CDR1 is GTSNPN and CDR2 SVGIG (reference sequence). The CDR3 nucleotides are TGTGCCTGGAGTAAAGCGCCAGAGCGGACTGAAGCTTTCTTT. Protein: CAWSKAPERTEAFF.

The chain has TRBV2 and TRBJ2-1; TRBD1 matches 7 bases. The CDR3 loop spans 16 amino acids. Unmatched junction bases numbered 6, after V lost 0 bases and J lost 4 bases. Germline lookup yields CDR1 SNHLY and CDR2 FYNNEI. The CDR3 sequence is CASSEAGWDRYNEQFF. The CDR3 coding sequence is TGTGCCAGCAGTGAAGCGGGGTGGGACAGATACAATGAGCAGTTCTTC.

CDR3 loop: CASSSPGGDGYTF. The CDR3 nucleotides read TGTGCCAGCAGCTCTCCGGGTGGTGATGGCTACACCTTC. V and J are TRBV7-8 and TRBJ1-2; no reliable D call. Per the germline V gene, CDR1 is SGHVS and CDR2 is FQNEAQ. There are 13 residues in the CDR3. Trimming stripped 4 bases from V and 6 bases from J, with 12 bases between.

The chain joins TRBV27 to TRBJ1-4; unclear D gene. With 4 bases removed from V and 8 bases from J, the gap between germline ends came to 20 bases. The CDR3 extends over 16 amino acids. The germline V gene encodes CDR1 MNHEY and CDR2 SMNVEV (reference sequence). The CDR3 loop reads CASSSPSGRNREKLFF. Written as DNA, the CDR3 is TGTGCCAGCAGTTCCCCCAGCGGACGGAATCGAGAAAAACTGTTTTTT.

This clone occurred once. This chain uses TRBV5-1 with TRBJ2-2, with 7 nucleotides matching TRBD2. Germline V gene sequence: CDR1 SGHRS, CDR2 YFSETQ. Trimming took 0 bases from V and 9 from J; bases not matched to a gene: 8. The CDR3 has 15 residues. CDR3 sequence reads: CASSLAGRERRELFF. CDR3 bases: TGCGCCAGCAGCTTGGCCGGGCGGGAGAGGCGGGAGCTGTTTTTT.

The chain has TRBV4-1 and TRBJ1-2; D is ambiguous. This CDR3 contains 13 residues. Trimming left V 0 bases short and J 4 bases short, with 6 bases between. Germline values: CDR1 MGHRA, CDR2 YSYEKL. The DNA for the CDR3 is TGCGCCAGCAGCCAAGACAGAAGCTATGGCTACACCTTC. This encodes CASSQDRSYGYTF.

The chain is built from TRBV2 and TRBJ1-1; 7 bases map to TRBD1. From germline, CDR1 is SNHLY and CDR2 FYNNEI. V lost 6 bases to trimming and J lost 11 bases; unmatched junction nucleotides: 15. The length of the CDR3 is 14 residues. The CDR3 DNA reads as TGTGCCAGCAGCCGACAGGGTCTGGCGCGTGAGGCTTTCTTT. This encodes CASSRQGLAREAFF.

This clone was observed a handful of times. The chain joins TRBV14 to TRBJ2-2; 10 bases fit TRBD2. Germline V gene lookup returns CDR1 SGHDN and CDR2 FVKESK. V gave up 0 bases and J gave up 1 base; unmatched junction bases: 5. This CDR3 spans 18 amino acids. CDR3 sequence: CASSQEVGLAENTGELFF. In DNA, the CDR3 is TGTGCCAGCAGCCAAGAGGTCGGACTAGCGGAGAACACCGGGGAGCTGTTTTTT.

The CDR3 sequence: CASSLSGQGLGEQYF. The CDR3 DNA follows: TGTGCCAGCAGCTTATCGGGACAGGGGCTTGGGGAGCAGTACTTC. The V gene is TRBV11-3, the J gene TRBJ2-7, with TRBD1 matching over 10 bases. Germline CDR1 SGHNT, CDR2 YENEEA. V trimming: 2 bases; J trimming: 7 bases; junction bases outside the gene matches: 8. The CDR3 runs to 15 residues.

This clone was detected only a few times. This chain uses TRBV28 with TRBJ1-4; 8 positions match TRBD1. The CDR3 extends over 14 amino acids. V shed 6 bases and J 7 bases; nucleotides not matched to a gene: 7. From germline, CDR1 is MDHEN and CDR2 SYDVKM. Written as DNA, the CDR3 is TGTGCCAGCAGCCCCGGCAGGGGGCGTGAAAAACTGTTTTTT. Residues: CASSPGRGREKLFF.

This rearrangement joins TRBV30 to TRBJ2-3; D ambiguous. Trimming removed 3 bases from V and 2 bases from J, with 6 bases in between. Germline V gene sequence: CDR1 GTSNPN, CDR2 SVGIG (reference sequence). The CDR3 is made up of 12 amino acids. The CDR3 is CAWSPFTDTQYF. The CDR3 DNA is TGTGCCTGGAGCCCATTCACAGATACGCAGTATTTT.

This clone appeared once. The CDR3 protein is CASSFGGQFYEQYF. The CDR3 coding sequence is TGTGCCAGCAGCTTTGGGGGACAGTTCTACGAGCAGTACTTC. This chain joins TRBV7-9 and TRBJ2-7, with 7 positions matching TRBD1. Germline assignment: CDR1 SEHNR and CDR2 FQNEAQ (reference sequence). Losses at the gene ends were 3 bases for V and 3 bases for J; bases not matched to a gene: 5. The CDR3 has 14 residues.

CDR3 nucleotide sequence: TGCGCCAGCAGCTTGGGCGACCGGGGGGAAGCTAATGAAAAACTGTTTTTT. Protein: CASSLGDRGEANEKLFF. This chain connects TRBV5-1 to TRBJ1-4, with D possibly being TRBD1 (5 bases). This CDR3 spans 17 amino acids. Germline V CDR1 and CDR2: SGHRS, YFSETQ. Trimming cost V 0 bases and J 3 bases, with 15 bases left between them.

The DNA for the CDR3 is TGCGCCAGCAGACAGACAGGGAGGAATGAGCAGTTCTTC. Translating gives CASRQTGRNEQFF. The chain couples TRBV4-1 to TRBJ2-1; D is perhaps TRBD1 (7 bases). The CDR3 has 13 residues. V dropped 6 bases and J dropped 7 bases, with 13 bases sitting between them. Germline CDR1 reads MGHRA; CDR2 reads YSYEKL.